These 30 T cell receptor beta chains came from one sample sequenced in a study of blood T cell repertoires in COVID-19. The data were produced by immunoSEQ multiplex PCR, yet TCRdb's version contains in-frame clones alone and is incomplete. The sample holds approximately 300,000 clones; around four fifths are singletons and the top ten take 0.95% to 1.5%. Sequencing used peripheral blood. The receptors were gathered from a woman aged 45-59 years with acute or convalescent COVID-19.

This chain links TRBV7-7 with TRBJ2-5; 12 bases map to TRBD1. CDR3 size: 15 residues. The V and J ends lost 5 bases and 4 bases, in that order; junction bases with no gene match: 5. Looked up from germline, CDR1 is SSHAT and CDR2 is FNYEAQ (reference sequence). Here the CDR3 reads CASSPGQGARETQYF. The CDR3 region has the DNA TGTGCCAGCAGCCCGGGACAGGGGGCGCGAGAGACCCAGTACTTC.

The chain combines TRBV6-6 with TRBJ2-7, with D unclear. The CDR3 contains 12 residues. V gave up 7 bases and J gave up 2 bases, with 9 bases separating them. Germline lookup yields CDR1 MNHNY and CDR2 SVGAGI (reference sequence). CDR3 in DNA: TGTGCCAGCACCTCAGAAGCCTACGAGCAGTACGTC. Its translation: CASTSEAYEQYV.

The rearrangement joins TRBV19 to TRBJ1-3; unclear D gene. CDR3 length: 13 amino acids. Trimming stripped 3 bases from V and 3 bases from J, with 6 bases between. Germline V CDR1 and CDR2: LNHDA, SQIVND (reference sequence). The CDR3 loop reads CASSIGVGNTIYF. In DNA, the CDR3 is TGTGCCAGTAGTATCGGGGTTGGAAACACCATATATTTT. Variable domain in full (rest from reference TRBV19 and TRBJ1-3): DGGITQSPKYLFRKEGQNVTLSCEQNLNHDAMYWYRQDPGQGLRLIYYSQIVNDFQKGDIAEGYSVSREKKESFPLTVTSAQKNPTAFYLCASSIGVGNTIYFGEGSWLTVV.

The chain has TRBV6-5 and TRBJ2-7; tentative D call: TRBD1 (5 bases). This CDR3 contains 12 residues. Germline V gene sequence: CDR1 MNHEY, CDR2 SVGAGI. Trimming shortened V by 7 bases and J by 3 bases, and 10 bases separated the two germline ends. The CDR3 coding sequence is TGTGCCAGCAACCCAGGGATCTACGAGCAGTACTTC. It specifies CASNPGIYEQYF.

The CDR3, as DNA: TGTGCCAGCAGCTTCAGCAGGGGGACCAAAAACATTCAGTACTTC. Translation gives CASSFSRGTKNIQYF. The rearrangement uses TRBV7-9 and TRBJ2-4, with 7 bases fitting TRBD1. V shed 3 bases, J shed 2 bases, and the junction held 4 bases outside the gene matches. The CDR3 runs 15 residues. Germline CDR1 is SEHNR and CDR2 is FQNEAQ (reference sequence).

In DNA form, the CDR3 reads TGTGCCAGCAGTGAAATAGGCGCGGGGTCCACTGAAGCTTTCTTT. It codes for CASSEIGAGSTEAFF. The chain recombines TRBV6-1 with TRBJ1-1; D remains ambiguous. Germline assignment: CDR1 MNHNS and CDR2 SASEGT. This CDR3 region has 15 residues. The V end was cut by 2 bases, the J end by 4 bases, with 14 bases between.

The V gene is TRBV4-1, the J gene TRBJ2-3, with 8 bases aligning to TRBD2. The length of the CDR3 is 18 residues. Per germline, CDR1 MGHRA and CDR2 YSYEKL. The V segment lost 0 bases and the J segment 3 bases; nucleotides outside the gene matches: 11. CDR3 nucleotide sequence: TGCGCCAGCAGCCAAGATCCGGGGGGGTGGGAAAGGACAGATACGCAGTATTTT. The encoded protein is CASSQDPGGWERTDTQYF.

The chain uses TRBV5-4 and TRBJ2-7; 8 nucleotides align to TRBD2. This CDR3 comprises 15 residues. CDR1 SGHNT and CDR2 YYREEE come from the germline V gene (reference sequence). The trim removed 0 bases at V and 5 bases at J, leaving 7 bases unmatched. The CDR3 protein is CASSLVPGGPDEQYF. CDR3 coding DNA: TGTGCCAGCAGCTTGGTTCCGGGAGGGCCGGACGAGCAGTACTTC.

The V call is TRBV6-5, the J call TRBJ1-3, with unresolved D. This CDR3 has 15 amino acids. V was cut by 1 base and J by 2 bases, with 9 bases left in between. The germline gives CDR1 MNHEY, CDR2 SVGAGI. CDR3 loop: CASSYLGRTGNTIYF. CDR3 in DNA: TGTGCCAGCAGTTACTTAGGGAGGACTGGAAACACCATATATTTT.

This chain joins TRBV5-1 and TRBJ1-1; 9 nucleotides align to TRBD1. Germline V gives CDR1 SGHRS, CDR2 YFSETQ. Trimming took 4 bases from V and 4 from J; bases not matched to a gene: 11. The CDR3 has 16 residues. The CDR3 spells CASSAKQGALGTEAFF. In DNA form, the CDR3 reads TGCGCCAGCAGCGCGAAACAGGGGGCGTTAGGCACTGAAGCTTTCTTT.

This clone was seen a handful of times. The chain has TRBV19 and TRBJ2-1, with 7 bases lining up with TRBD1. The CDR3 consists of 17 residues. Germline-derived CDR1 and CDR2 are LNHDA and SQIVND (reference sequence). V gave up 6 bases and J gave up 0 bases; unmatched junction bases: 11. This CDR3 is CASSPLPDRSSYNEQFF. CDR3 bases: TGTGCCAGTAGCCCCCTCCCGGACAGGAGCTCCTACAATGAGCAGTTCTTC.

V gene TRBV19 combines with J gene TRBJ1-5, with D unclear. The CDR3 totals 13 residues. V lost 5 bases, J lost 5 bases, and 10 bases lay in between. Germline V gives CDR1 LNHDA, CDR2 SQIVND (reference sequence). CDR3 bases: TGTGCCAGTAGTGATCAGCGGGATCAGCCCCAGCATTTT. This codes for CASSDQRDQPQHF.

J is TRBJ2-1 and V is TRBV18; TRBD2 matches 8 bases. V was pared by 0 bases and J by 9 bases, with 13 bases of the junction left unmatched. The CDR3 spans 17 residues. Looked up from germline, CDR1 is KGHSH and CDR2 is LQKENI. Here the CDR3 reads CASSPPMAGGIRGEQFF. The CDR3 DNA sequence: TGTGCCAGCTCACCACCGATGGCGGGAGGAATCAGGGGTGAGCAGTTCTTC.

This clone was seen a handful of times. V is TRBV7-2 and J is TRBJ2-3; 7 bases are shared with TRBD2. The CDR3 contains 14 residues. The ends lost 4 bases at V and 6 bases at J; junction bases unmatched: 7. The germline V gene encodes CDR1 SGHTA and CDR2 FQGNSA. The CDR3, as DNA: TGTGCCAGCAGCTGGAACAAGGGAGGGGATACGCAGTATTTT. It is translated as CASSWNKGGDTQYF. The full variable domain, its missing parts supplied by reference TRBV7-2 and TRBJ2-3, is GAGVSQSPSNKVTEKGKDVELRCDPISGHTALYWYRQSLGQGLEFLIYFQGNSAPDKSGLPSDRFSAERTGGSVSTLTIQRTQQEDSAVYLCASSWNKGGDTQYFGPGTRLTVL.

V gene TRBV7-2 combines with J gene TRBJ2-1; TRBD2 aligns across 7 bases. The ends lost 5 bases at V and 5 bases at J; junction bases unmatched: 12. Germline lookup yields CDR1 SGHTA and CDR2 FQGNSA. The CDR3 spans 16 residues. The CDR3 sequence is CASSPLTRSGDNEQFF. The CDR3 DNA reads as TGTGCCAGCAGCCCCCTCACTCGCAGCGGGGACAATGAGCAGTTCTTC.

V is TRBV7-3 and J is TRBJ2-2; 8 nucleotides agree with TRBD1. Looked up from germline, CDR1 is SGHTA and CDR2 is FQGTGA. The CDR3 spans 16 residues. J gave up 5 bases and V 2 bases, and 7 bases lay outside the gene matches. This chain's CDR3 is CASSLLGTGGTGELFF. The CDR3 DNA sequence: TGTGCCAGCAGCTTATTAGGGACAGGAGGGACCGGGGAGCTGTTTTTT.

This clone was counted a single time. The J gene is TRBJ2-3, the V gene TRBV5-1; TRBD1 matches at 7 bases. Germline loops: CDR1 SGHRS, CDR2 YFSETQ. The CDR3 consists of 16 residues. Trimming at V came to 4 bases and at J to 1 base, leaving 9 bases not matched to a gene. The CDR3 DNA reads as TGCGCCAGCAGCCGAAGACAGGGCGGACGCACAGATACGCAGTATTTT. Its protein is CASSRRQGGRTDTQYF. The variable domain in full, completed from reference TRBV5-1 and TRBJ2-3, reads KAGVTQTPRYLIKTRGQQVTLSCSPISGHRSVSWYQQTPGQGLQFLFEYFSETQRNKGNFPGRFSGRQFSNSRSEMNVSTLELGDSALYLCASSRRQGGRTDTQYFGPGTRLTVL.

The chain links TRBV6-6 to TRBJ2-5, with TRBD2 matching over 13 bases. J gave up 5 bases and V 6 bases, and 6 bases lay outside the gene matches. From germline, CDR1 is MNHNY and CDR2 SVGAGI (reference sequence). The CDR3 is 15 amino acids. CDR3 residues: CASSPTSGRGETQYF. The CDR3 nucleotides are TGTGCCAGCAGCCCTACTAGCGGGAGGGGGGAGACCCAGTACTTC.

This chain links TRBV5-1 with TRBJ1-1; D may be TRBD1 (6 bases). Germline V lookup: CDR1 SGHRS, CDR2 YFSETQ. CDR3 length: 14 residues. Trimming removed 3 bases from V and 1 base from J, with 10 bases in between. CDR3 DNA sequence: TGCGCCAGCAGCTCAATACAGGGGAACACTGAAGCTTTCTTT. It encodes CASSSIQGNTEAFF.

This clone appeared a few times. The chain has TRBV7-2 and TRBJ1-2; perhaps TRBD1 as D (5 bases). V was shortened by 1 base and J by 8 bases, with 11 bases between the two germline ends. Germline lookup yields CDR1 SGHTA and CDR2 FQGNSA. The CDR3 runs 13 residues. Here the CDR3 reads CASSLGSGLGYTF. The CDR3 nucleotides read TGTGCCAGCAGCTTAGGGTCAGGGCTCGGCTACACCTTC.

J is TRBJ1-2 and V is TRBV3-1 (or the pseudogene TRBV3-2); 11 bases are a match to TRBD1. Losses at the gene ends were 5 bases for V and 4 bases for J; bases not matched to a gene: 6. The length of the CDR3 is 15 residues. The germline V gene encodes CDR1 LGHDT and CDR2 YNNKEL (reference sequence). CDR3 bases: TGTGCCAGCAGCAACCGGGACAGGGGGGCCTATGGCTACACCTTC. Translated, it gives CASSNRDRGAYGYTF.

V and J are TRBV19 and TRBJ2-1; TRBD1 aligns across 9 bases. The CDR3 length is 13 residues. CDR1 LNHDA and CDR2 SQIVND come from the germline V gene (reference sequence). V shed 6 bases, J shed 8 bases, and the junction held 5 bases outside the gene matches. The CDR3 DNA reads TGTGCCAGTAGAGGGGACAGGGTCGATGAGCAGTTCTTC. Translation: CASRGDRVDEQFF.

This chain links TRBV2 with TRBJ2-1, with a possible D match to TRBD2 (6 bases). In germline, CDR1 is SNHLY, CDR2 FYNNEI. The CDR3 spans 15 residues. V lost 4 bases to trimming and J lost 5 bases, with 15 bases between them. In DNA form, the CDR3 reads TGTGCCAGCAGTGTCCTGCGGGGAATTAACAATGAGCAGTTCTTC. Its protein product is CASSVLRGINNEQFF.

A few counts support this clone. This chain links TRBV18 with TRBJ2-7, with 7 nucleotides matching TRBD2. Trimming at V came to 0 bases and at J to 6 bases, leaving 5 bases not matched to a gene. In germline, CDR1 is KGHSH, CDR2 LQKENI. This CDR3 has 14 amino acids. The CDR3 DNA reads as TGTGCCAGCTCACCACCGGGGTGGGGGGGCGAGCAGTACTTC. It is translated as CASSPPGWGGEQYF.

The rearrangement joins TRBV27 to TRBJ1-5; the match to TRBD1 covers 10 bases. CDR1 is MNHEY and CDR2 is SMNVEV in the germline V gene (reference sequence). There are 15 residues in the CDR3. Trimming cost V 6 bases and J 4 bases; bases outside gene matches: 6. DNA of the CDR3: TGTGCCAGCAGCCAAGGACAGGGGGGGAATCAGCCCCAGCATTTT. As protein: CASSQGQGGNQPQHF.

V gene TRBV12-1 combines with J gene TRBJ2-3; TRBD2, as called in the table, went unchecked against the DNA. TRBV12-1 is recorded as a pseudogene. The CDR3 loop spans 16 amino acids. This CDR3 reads CATLSLRADFTDTQYF. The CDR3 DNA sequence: TGTGCCACCCTATCCCTTCGAGCGGACTTCACAGATACGCAGTATTTT.

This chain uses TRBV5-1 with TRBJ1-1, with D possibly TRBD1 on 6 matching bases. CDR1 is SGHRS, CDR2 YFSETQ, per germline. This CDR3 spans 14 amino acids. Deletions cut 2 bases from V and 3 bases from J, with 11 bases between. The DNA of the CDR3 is TGCGCCAGCAGCTTCGGTTCAGGGGACACTGAAGCTTTCTTT. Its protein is CASSFGSGDTEAFF. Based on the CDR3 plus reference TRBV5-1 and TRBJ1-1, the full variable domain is KAGVTQTPRYLIKTRGQQVTLSCSPISGHRSVSWYQQTPGQGLQFLFEYFSETQRNKGNFPGRFSGRQFSNSRSEMNVSTLELGDSALYLCASSFGSGDTEAFFGQGTRLTVV.

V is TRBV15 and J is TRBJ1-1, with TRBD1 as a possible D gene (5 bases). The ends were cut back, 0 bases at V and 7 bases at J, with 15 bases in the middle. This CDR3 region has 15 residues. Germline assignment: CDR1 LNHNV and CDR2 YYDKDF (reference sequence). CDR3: CATSRDTAGLGEAFF. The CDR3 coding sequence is TGTGCCACCAGCAGAGATACAGCAGGGCTAGGTGAAGCTTTCTTT.

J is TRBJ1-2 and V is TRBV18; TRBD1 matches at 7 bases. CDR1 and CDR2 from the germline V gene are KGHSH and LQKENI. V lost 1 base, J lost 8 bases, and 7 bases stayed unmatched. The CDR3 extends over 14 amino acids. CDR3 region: CASSPLAGGEGYTF. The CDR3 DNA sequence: TGTGCCAGCTCACCACTCGCAGGGGGAGAGGGCTACACCTTC.

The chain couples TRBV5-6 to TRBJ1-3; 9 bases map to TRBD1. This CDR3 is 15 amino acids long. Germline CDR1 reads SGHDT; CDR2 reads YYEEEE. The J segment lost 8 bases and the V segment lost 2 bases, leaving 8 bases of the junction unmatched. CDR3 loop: CASSLPGTGSDTIYF. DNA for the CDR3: TGTGCCAGCAGCTTACCCGGGACAGGGTCGGACACCATATATTTT.